Below are 10 T cell receptor beta chains sequenced from a single sample in a study of blood T cell repertoires in COVID-19. Generated by immunoSEQ multiplex PCR, the TCRdb table keeps only in-frame clones and is missing some. The sample holds fewer than 150,000 clones, around 85% seen once. The sample comprised peripheral blood. The origin of the receptors is an older man who had recovered from COVID-19.

This clone was recorded only once. The same CDR3 arises from other DNA sequences in this sample as well. The V gene is TRBV5-1, the J gene TRBJ2-7, with 8 bases identical to TRBD1. CDR3 length: 14 residues. Germline V gene lookup returns CDR1 SGHRS and CDR2 YFSETQ. With 0 bases clipped from V and 4 bases from J, the junction kept 3 bases outside the gene matches. The CDR3 nucleotides are TGCGCCAGCAGCTTGGGACAGGGGCTTTACGAGCAGTACTTC. Translating gives CASSLGQGLYEQYF.

This chain joins TRBV19 and TRBJ2-5; 14 positions agree with TRBD2. CDR1 and CDR2 from the germline V gene are LNHDA and SQIVND (reference sequence). The trim removed 6 bases at V and 5 bases at J, leaving 8 bases unmatched. The CDR3 covers 16 residues. The CDR3 here is CASSRGTSGGGETQYF. DNA of the CDR3: TGTGCCAGTAGCCGAGGGACTAGCGGGGGAGGGGAGACCCAGTACTTC.

The DNA of the CDR3 is TGTGCCAGTAGTGGGACAGTTAACACCGGGGAGCTGTTTTTT. Its translation is CASSGTVNTGELFF. V and J are TRBV19 and TRBJ2-2; 7 nucleotides align to TRBD1. The V gene end was trimmed by 5 bases and the J gene end by 2 bases; junction bases not matched to a gene: 2. Germline V gene sequence: CDR1 LNHDA, CDR2 SQIVND (reference sequence). CDR3 length: 14 residues.

The chain employs TRBV5-8 and TRBJ1-1; 10 nucleotides align to TRBD1. The CDR3 totals 15 residues. Germline V gene data show CDR1 as SGHTS and CDR2 as YDEGEE. The V segment lost 0 bases and the J segment 4 bases; nucleotides outside the gene matches: 3. CDR3 residues: CASSLGGTGATEAFF. DNA for the CDR3: TGTGCCAGCAGCTTGGGTGGGACAGGGGCCACTGAAGCTTTCTTT. Full variable domain (rest looked up from reference TRBV5-8 and TRBJ1-1): EAGVTQSPTHLIKTRGQQATLRCSPISGHTSVYWYQQALGLGLQFLLWYDEGEERNRGNFPPRFSGRQFPNYSSELNVNALELEDSALYLCASSLGGTGATEAFFGQGTRLTVV.

The genes are TRBV7-2 and TRBJ2-5; the match to TRBD2 covers 10 bases. V shed 10 bases and J 5 bases; nucleotides not matched to a gene: 4. The length of the CDR3 is 12 residues. Germline V gene lookup returns CDR1 SGHTA and CDR2 FQGNSA. The CDR3 protein is CATAGGGETQYF. The CDR3 coding sequence is TGTGCCACAGCGGGAGGGGGGGAGACCCAGTACTTC. Full variable domain (outside the CDR3, taken from reference TRBV7-2 and TRBJ2-5): GAGVSQSPSNKVTEKGKDVELRCDPISGHTALYWYRQSLGQGLEFLIYFQGNSAPDKSGLPSDRFSAERTGGSVSTLTIQRTQQEDSAVYLCATAGGGETQYFGPGTRLLVL.

The J gene is TRBJ1-3, the V gene TRBV15; the D is unclear. The V end was cut by 0 bases, the J end by 0 bases, with 12 bases between. CDR1 and CDR2 from the germline V gene are LNHNV and YYDKDF (reference sequence). The CDR3 loop spans 17 amino acids. CDR3 sequence reads: CATSRDRQAYSGNTIYF. The CDR3 nucleotides are TGTGCCACCAGCAGAGATCGGCAGGCTTACTCTGGAAACACCATATATTTT.

The rearrangement uses TRBV2 and TRBJ2-1, with TRBD2 matching 7 bases. The CDR3 totals 12 residues. The trim removed 8 bases at V and 4 bases at J, leaving 2 bases unmatched. Germline V CDR1 and CDR2: SNHLY, FYNNEI. This CDR3 reads CASQGLYNEQFF. The CDR3, as DNA: TGTGCCAGCCAGGGACTATACAATGAGCAGTTCTTC. Together with reference TRBV2 and TRBJ2-1, the CDR3 gives the full variable domain: EPEVTQTPSHQVTQMGQEVILRCVPISNHLYFYWYRQILGQKVEFLVSFYNNEISEKSEIFDDQFSVERPDGSNFTLKIRSTKLEDSAMYFCASQGLYNEQFFGPGTRLTVL.

The chain has TRBV19 and TRBJ1-6; no firm D call. The CDR3 has 15 residues. The germline CDR1 and CDR2 sequences are LNHDA and SQIVND (reference sequence). V lost 4 bases, J lost 9 bases, and 16 bases lay in between. CDR3 DNA sequence: TGTGCCAGTAGTACTACGCGGGCAGAAACTTCACCCCTCCACTTT. It specifies CASSTTRAETSPLHF. Full variable domain (rest looked up from reference TRBV19 and TRBJ1-6): DGGITQSPKYLFRKEGQNVTLSCEQNLNHDAMYWYRQDPGQGLRLIYYSQIVNDFQKGDIAEGYSVSREKKESFPLTVTSAQKNPTAFYLCASSTTRAETSPLHFGNGTRLTVT.

The CDR3 here is CASGWGTGGQETQYF. The CDR3 DNA is TGTGCTAGTGGTTGGGGGACAGGGGGCCAAGAGACCCAGTACTTC. The V gene is TRBV12-5, the J gene TRBJ2-5; 11 bases are a match to TRBD1. V shed 4 bases, J shed 1 base, and the junction held 2 bases outside the gene matches. The length of the CDR3 is 15 residues. CDR1 and CDR2 from the germline V gene are LGHNT and FRNRAP.

The V and J genes are TRBV6-6 and TRBJ1-1; D is undetermined. CDR3 size: 14 residues. V was cut by 4 bases and J by 1 base, with 10 bases left in between. From germline, CDR1 is MNHNY and CDR2 SVGAGI (reference sequence). CDR3 coding DNA: TGTGCCAGCAGTTTAGCCGGGGAGAACACTGAAGCTTTCTTT. Protein: CASSLAGENTEAFF.